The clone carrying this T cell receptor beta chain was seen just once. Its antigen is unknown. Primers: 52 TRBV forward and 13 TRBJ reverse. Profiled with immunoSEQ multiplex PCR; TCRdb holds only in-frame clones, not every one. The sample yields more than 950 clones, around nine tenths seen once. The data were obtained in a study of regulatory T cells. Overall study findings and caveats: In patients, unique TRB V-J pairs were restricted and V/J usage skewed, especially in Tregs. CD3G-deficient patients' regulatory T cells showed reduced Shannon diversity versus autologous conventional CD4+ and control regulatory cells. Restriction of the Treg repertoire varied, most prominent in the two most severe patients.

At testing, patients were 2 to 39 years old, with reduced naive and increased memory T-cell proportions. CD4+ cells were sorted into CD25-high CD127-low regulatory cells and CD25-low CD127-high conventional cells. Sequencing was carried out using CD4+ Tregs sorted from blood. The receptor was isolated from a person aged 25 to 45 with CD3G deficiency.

The CDR3 reads CASSAPGTAKYEQYF. The DNA for the CDR3 is TGTGCCAGCAGTGCCCCCGGGACAGCCAAATACGAGCAGTACTTC. V is TRBV28 and J is TRBJ2-7, with 7 bases matching TRBD1. V lost 5 bases, J lost 4 bases, and 11 bases stayed unmatched. CDR3 length: 15 amino acids. Germline V gene sequence: CDR1 MDHEN, CDR2 SYDVKM.